The 30 T cell receptor beta chains given below trace back to one sample, sequenced in a study of control samples from healthy donors and cancer patients. Produced via immunoSEQ multiplex PCR; TCRdb's table is partial and in-frame only. The repertoire holds 100,000 or so clones, with roughly nine tenths as singletons. Material for sequencing was blood. The receptors derive from a woman aged 18-35 years in good health.

The V gene is TRBV10-3, the J gene TRBJ2-6; D may be TRBD1 (6 bases). The CDR3 is made up of 16 amino acids. In germline, CDR1 is ENHRY, CDR2 SYGVKD. V lost 5 bases and J lost 0, with 11 bases in between. For the CDR3, the DNA is TGTGCCATCAGTCCGGGACAAAACTCTGGGGCCAACGTCCTGACTTTC. Translation gives CAISPGQNSGANVLTF.

This clone has only a few counts. The V call is TRBV19, the J call TRBJ2-7, with unresolved D. Germline CDR1 is LNHDA and CDR2 is SQIVND (reference sequence). The CDR3 totals 12 residues. V dropped 5 bases and J dropped 0 bases, with 5 bases sitting between them. CDR3 sequence (DNA): TGTGCCAGTAGTCCCACCTCCTACGAGCAGTACTTC. This gives the protein CASSPTSYEQYF.

The gene calls are TRBV5-1 and TRBJ2-5, with TRBD2 matching 12 bases. The CDR3 sequence is 16 residues long. Losses at the gene ends were 4 bases for V and 3 bases for J; bases not matched to a gene: 7. Germline V CDR1 and CDR2: SGHRS, YFSETQ. The CDR3 is CASSPNLAGGEETQYF. The CDR3 DNA sequence: TGCGCCAGCAGCCCAAACCTAGCGGGGGGGGAAGAGACCCAGTACTTC.

J is TRBJ1-1 and V is TRBV7-2; D perhaps matches TRBD1 (6 bases). CDR3 length equals 17 residues. Germline CDR1 and CDR2: SGHTA and FQGNSA. Trimming pared 1 base from V and 0 bases from J, leaving 15 bases between. The CDR3: CASSLGPSRGLNTEAFF. In DNA, the CDR3 is TGTGCCAGCAGCTTAGGACCGTCCCGGGGGCTGAACACTGAAGCTTTCTTT.

The gene calls are TRBV11-3 and TRBJ2-3; D is unresolved. Germline loops: CDR1 SGHNT, CDR2 YENEEA. Deletions cut 1 base from V and 10 bases from J, with 12 bases between. This CDR3 is 13 amino acids long. The CDR3 region is CASSLARASAQYF. The CDR3 DNA is TGTGCCAGCAGCTTAGCACGGGCTTCAGCGCAGTATTTT.

The chain has TRBV28 and TRBJ1-4; possible D gene TRBD1, 5 bases. V lost 6 bases and J lost 0, with 14 bases in between. CDR1 MDHEN and CDR2 SYDVKM come from the germline V gene. The CDR3 is 16 residues long. CDR3 DNA sequence: TGTGCCAGCAGGGATGGGGGACTGGCAACTAATGAAAAACTGTTTTTT. Residues: CASRDGGLATNEKLFF.

J is TRBJ1-3 and V is TRBV27; D remains unclear. CDR1 is MNHEY, CDR2 SMNVEV, per germline (reference sequence). The germline V and J ends were trimmed by 4 bases and 4 bases, with 8 bases remaining between them. The CDR3 runs 13 residues. CDR3 amino acids: CASSSLPGNTIYF. DNA for the CDR3: TGTGCCAGCAGTTCCCTCCCGGGAAACACCATATATTTT.

The chain has TRBV19 and TRBJ2-2; the D gene is possibly TRBD1 (5 bases). The CDR3 runs 18 residues. Trimming cost V 6 bases and J 0 bases, with 20 bases left between them. Germline V gene data show CDR1 as LNHDA and CDR2 as SQIVND (reference sequence). In DNA, the CDR3 is TGTGCCAGTAGACCCCTTCGACAGAGCCCAACGAACACCGGGGAGCTGTTTTTT. Translation gives CASRPLRQSPTNTGELFF.

V is TRBV5-1 and J is TRBJ1-4; a weak D match, TRBD1 (5 bases). Germline V gives CDR1 SGHRS, CDR2 YFSETQ. V lost 5 bases, J lost 5 bases, and 16 bases lay in between. The CDR3 covers 15 residues. As DNA, the CDR3 is TGCGCCAGCAGAGATGGGACGGTCCAAAATGAAAAACTGTTTTTT. Translating gives CASRDGTVQNEKLFF.

The gene calls are TRBV28 and TRBJ2-2; 7 bases are shared with TRBD1. The CDR3 runs 15 residues. Per germline, CDR1 MDHEN and CDR2 SYDVKM. V lost 6 bases, J lost 9 bases, and 13 bases stayed unmatched. DNA for the CDR3: TGTGCCAGCAGCATACGTTGGGACAGTACCAGGGAGCTGTTTTTT. This codes for CASSIRWDSTRELFF.

This sequence joins TRBV27 and TRBJ1-4, with no clear D. V lost 4 bases and J lost 7, with 19 bases in between. Germline assignment: CDR1 MNHEY and CDR2 SMNVEV (reference sequence). The length of the CDR3 is 16 residues. The CDR3 coding sequence is TGTGCCAGCAGTTCCCAAAGCATCCCTGCGGGTGAAAAACTGTTTTTT. It yields the protein CASSSQSIPAGEKLFF.

This chain joins TRBV5-4 and TRBJ2-7; 8 bases are a match to TRBD2. Trimming cost V 4 bases and J 3 bases; bases outside gene matches: 0. Germline assignment: CDR1 SGHNT and CDR2 YYREEE (reference sequence). The CDR3 runs to 12 residues. The CDR3 DNA reads as TGTGCCAGCAGCGGGACTAGCTACGAGCAGTACTTC. Its translation is CASSGTSYEQYF.

V gene TRBV4-1 combines with J gene TRBJ2-1; D gene uncertain. V lost 0 bases and J 5 bases, leaving 5 bases between the germline ends. CDR1 MGHRA and CDR2 YSYEKL come from the germline V gene. The CDR3 has 13 amino acids. CDR3 sequence: CASSQDWDNEQFF. The CDR3 DNA reads TGCGCCAGCAGCCAAGATTGGGACAATGAGCAGTTCTTC.

This CDR3 reads CASTDRAGANVLTF. As DNA, the CDR3 is TGTGCCAGCACTGACAGGGCTGGGGCCAACGTCCTGACTTTC. The chain joins TRBV25-1 to TRBJ2-6, with TRBD1 matching 7 bases. Trimming cost V 7 bases and J 2 bases; bases outside gene matches: 2. This CDR3 contains 14 residues. Germline assignment: CDR1 MGHDK and CDR2 SYGVNS.

V usage is TRBV18 and J usage is TRBJ2-5, with D unresolved. V lost 5 bases and J 0 bases, leaving 19 bases between the germline ends. Germline assignment: CDR1 KGHSH and CDR2 LQKENI. The CDR3 is 17 amino acids. The CDR3 DNA reads as TGTGCCAGCTCAAGAGCTAAAAACAGAACGTACCAAGAGACCCAGTACTTC. Its translation: CASSRAKNRTYQETQYF.

The CDR3 nucleotides are TGTGCCAGCAGTGTACAGGGGGCACAGGCTGAAGCTTTCTTT. This gives the protein CASSVQGAQAEAFF. The chain uses TRBV6-1 and TRBJ1-1; TRBD1 aligns across 9 bases. Per germline, CDR1 MNHNS and CDR2 SASEGT. V lost 4 bases and J lost 6; bases outside the gene matches: 6. CDR3 length: 14 amino acids.

This clone has only one observation. The rearrangement joins TRBV6-6 to TRBJ2-7; 8 nucleotides agree with TRBD2. CDR1 and CDR2 (germline): MNHNY, SVGAGI (reference sequence). This CDR3 spans 14 amino acids. The ends lost 8 bases at V and 4 bases at J; junction bases unmatched: 10. CDR3 sequence reads: CASHTGTRMYEQYF. The CDR3 DNA is TGTGCCAGCCATACCGGGACTAGGATGTACGAGCAGTACTTC.

V gene TRBV7-2 combines with J gene TRBJ2-5; possibly TRBD2 for D (5 bases). Germline CDR1 SGHTA, CDR2 FQGNSA. V gave up 4 bases and J gave up 5 bases, with 11 bases separating them. The CDR3 loop spans 13 amino acids. The DNA of the CDR3 is TGTGCCAGCAGCTCTAGCCCCCCGGAGACCCAGTACTTC. This translates into CASSSSPPETQYF.

This clone was seen just once. This chain connects TRBV5-8 to TRBJ1-3, with D hard to call. Trimming removed 3 bases at V and 0 bases at J, with 7 bases between. The CDR3 length is 14 residues. The germline gives CDR1 SGHTS, CDR2 YDEGEE. The CDR3 protein is CASSSLPSGNTIYF. The CDR3 nucleotides read TGTGCCAGCAGCTCTCTCCCCTCTGGAAACACCATATATTTT.

The chain uses TRBV2 and TRBJ1-2, with unresolved D. The CDR3 is 17 amino acids. The germline V and J ends were trimmed by 0 bases and 7 bases, with 21 bases remaining between them. Germline V gives CDR1 SNHLY, CDR2 FYNNEI. Here the CDR3 DNA reads TGTGCCAGCAGTGAAGCGGGATCTTTGGAGGGCGCGGGTGGCTACACCTTC. It specifies CASSEAGSLEGAGGYTF.

The chain joins TRBV6-4 to TRBJ2-1; the match to TRBD2 covers 10 bases. The CDR3 is 15 amino acids. The germline V gene has CDR1 MRHNA and CDR2 SNTAGT. With V trimmed by 6 bases and J by 6 bases, 8 bases remained unmatched. The CDR3 nucleotides are TGTGCCAGCAGCGCGAGCGGGGGGGCGACCAATGAGCAGTTCTTC. Amino acid sequence: CASSASGGATNEQFF.

On this clone itself: Other DNA sequences in this sample translate to the same CDR3. V gene TRBV19 combines with J gene TRBJ2-1; 8 nucleotides line up with TRBD1. The ends lost 7 bases at V and 6 bases at J; junction bases unmatched: 8. Germline-derived CDR1 and CDR2 are LNHDA and SQIVND (reference sequence). The CDR3 has 14 amino acids. The CDR3 DNA follows: TGTGCCAGTATAGACAGGGGTAGGGTCAATGAGCAGTTCTTC. Amino acids: CASIDRGRVNEQFF.

This rearrangement joins TRBV5-4 to TRBJ1-1; tentatively, D is TRBD1 (6 bases). The CDR3 covers 12 residues. The V end lost 4 bases, the J end lost 11 bases, and 15 bases lay between the germline ends. Germline CDR1 is SGHNT and CDR2 is YYREEE (reference sequence). CDR3 region: CASSGLQGSAFF. The DNA for the CDR3 is TGTGCCAGCAGCGGTTTACAGGGCTCGGCTTTCTTT.

The chain joins TRBV5-1 to TRBJ1-1, with D possibly matching TRBD1 (6 bases). The ends were cut back, 3 bases at V and 0 bases at J, with 21 bases in the middle. This CDR3 is built from 18 residues. Germline CDR1 and CDR2: SGHRS and YFSETQ. CDR3 nucleotide sequence: TGCGCCAGCAGCTCCCAACCAAACAGGGCAGGGATGAACACTGAAGCTTTCTTT. Translating gives CASSSQPNRAGMNTEAFF. Full variable domain (remainder filled in from reference TRBV5-1 and TRBJ1-1): KAGVTQTPRYLIKTRGQQVTLSCSPISGHRSVSWYQQTPGQGLQFLFEYFSETQRNKGNFPGRFSGRQFSNSRSEMNVSTLELGDSALYLCASSSQPNRAGMNTEAFFGQGTRLTVV.

J is TRBJ2-2 and V is TRBV6-6; D is uncertain. Germline CDR1 is MNHNY and CDR2 is SVGAGI (reference sequence). The V end was cut by 5 bases, the J end by 1 base, with 11 bases between. The CDR3 extends over 15 amino acids. CDR3 sequence (DNA): TGTGCCAGCAGTAGCCTAATCGGGAACACCGGGGAGCTGTTTTTT. Amino acids: CASSSLIGNTGELFF.

The rearrangement joins TRBV2 to TRBJ2-1; no clear D. Trimming pared 2 bases from V and 2 bases from J, leaving 19 bases between. Germline V lookup: CDR1 SNHLY, CDR2 FYNNEI. The CDR3 totals 18 residues. The CDR3 DNA sequence: TGTGCCAGCAGTGAAAGAGCGCTGACACATTTAACCTACAATGAGCAGTTCTTC. As protein: CASSERALTHLTYNEQFF.

The chain employs TRBV11-2 and TRBJ2-7; the D gene is possibly TRBD2 (6 bases). Germline lookup yields CDR1 SGHAT and CDR2 FQNNGV. This CDR3 is 16 amino acids long. The ends were cut back, 4 bases at V and 3 bases at J, with 19 bases in the middle. CDR3 DNA sequence: TGTGCCAGCAGCTCCCCCGATCCGGGACTTTACTACGAGCAGTACTTC. This codes for CASSSPDPGLYYEQYF.

The chain carries TRBV5-1 and TRBJ1-6, with D perhaps TRBD1 (6 bases). Germline V CDR1 and CDR2: SGHRS, YFSETQ. The V and J ends lost 2 bases and 10 bases respectively, with 16 bases between them. The CDR3 covers 15 residues. Here the CDR3 DNA reads TGCGCCAGCAGCTTAAAGGTGCGGGGGCAATCACCCCTCCACTTT. This codes for CASSLKVRGQSPLHF.

J is TRBJ2-7 and V is TRBV9; 12 bases fit TRBD2. The length of the CDR3 is 15 residues. V lost 4 bases and J lost 2; bases outside the gene matches: 4. Germline V gene lookup returns CDR1 SGDLS and CDR2 YYNGEE. The CDR3 region is CASSTSSGRAYEQYF. The CDR3 region has the DNA TGTGCCAGCAGCACATCTAGCGGGAGGGCCTACGAGCAGTACTTC.

This clone appeared a few times. V gene TRBV10-3 combines with J gene TRBJ1-6; D uncertain. The CDR3 spans 15 residues. V lost 0 bases and J 6 bases, leaving 9 bases between the germline ends. CDR1 and CDR2 (germline): ENHRY, SYGVKD. DNA of the CDR3: TGTGCCATCAGTGAGTCCCGGGTGGGTAATTCACCCCTCCACTTT. Translating it yields CAISESRVGNSPLHF.